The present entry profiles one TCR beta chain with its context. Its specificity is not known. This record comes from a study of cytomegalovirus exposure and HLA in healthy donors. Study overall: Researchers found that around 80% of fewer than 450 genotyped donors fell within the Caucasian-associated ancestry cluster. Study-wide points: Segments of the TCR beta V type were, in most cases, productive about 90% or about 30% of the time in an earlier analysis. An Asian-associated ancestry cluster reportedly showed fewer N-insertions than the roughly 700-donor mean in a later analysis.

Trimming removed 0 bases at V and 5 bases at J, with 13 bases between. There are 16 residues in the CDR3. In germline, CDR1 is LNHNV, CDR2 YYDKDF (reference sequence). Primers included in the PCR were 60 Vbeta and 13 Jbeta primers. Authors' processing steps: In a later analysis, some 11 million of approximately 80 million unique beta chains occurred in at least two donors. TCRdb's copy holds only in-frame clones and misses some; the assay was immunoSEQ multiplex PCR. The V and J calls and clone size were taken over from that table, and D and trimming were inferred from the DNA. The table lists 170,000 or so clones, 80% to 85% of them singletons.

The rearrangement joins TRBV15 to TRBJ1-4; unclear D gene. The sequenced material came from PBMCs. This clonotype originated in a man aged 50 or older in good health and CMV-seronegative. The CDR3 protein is CATSRDPGAVNEKLFF. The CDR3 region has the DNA TGTGCCACCAGCAGAGATCCCGGCGCGGTAAATGAAAAACTGTTTTTT.